This T cell receptor (beta chain) was recorded in a study of T cells after posttransplantation cyclophosphamide. Study conclusions and caveats: TRB overlap between skin or GI tissue T cells and blood was limited.

Some clones are missing from TCRdb's copy, which holds only in-frame ones; the method was immunoSEQ multiplex PCR. The data hold several thousand clones, with roughly 94% observed a single time. About this clone: What it recognizes is unknown.

The CDR3 is 15 residues long. The ends lost 5 bases at V and 9 bases at J; junction bases unmatched: 14. Germline loops: CDR1 SGHNT, CDR2 YENEEA. The clonotype comes from a man aged 50 to 59. The chain links TRBV11-3 to TRBJ2-7; 9 positions agree with TRBD1. What was sequenced was naive CD4+ T cells sorted from PBMCs. The CDR3 spells CASSRPGQGLLGQYF. The DNA for the CDR3 is TGTGCCAGCAGCCGACCGGGACAGGGTCTCTTGGGGCAGTACTTC.